These 6 T cell receptor beta chains originate from one sample sequenced in a study of response to subunit inactivated influenza vaccine. Each CDR3 protein gets one entry after TCRdb re-called the RT-PCR reads with MiXCR. The table has around 580,000 distinct CDR3 sequences, approximately 14% seen once. The material sequenced was PBMCs from blood, taken less than 13 days after vaccination. The receptor source for this set is a man in his fifties or sixties who received an inactivated influenza vaccine.

This clonotype was recorded at least ten times. The rearrangement joins TRBV5-1 to TRBJ1-2, with D uncertain. Germline assignment: CDR1 SGHRS and CDR2 YFSETQ. With 1 base removed from V and 4 bases from J, the gap between germline ends came to 8 bases. The CDR3 has 13 amino acids. CDR3 coding DNA: TGCGCCAGCAGCTTGAAAAGAGGCTATGGCTACACCTTC. Translated: CASSLKRGYGYTF. The full variable domain, completed using reference TRBV5-1 and TRBJ1-2, is KAGVTQTPRYLIKTRGQQVTLSCSPISGHRSVSWYQQTPGQGLQFLFEYFSETQRNKGNFPGRFSGRQFSNSRSEMNVSTLELGDSALYLCASSLKRGYGYTFGSGTRLTVV.

This clonotype was observed a few times. The chain uses TRBV6-2 or TRBV6-3 and TRBJ2-1; D gene uncertain. The CDR3 runs to 15 residues. Trimming stripped 5 bases from V and 3 bases from J, with 14 bases between. Germline V gene data show CDR1 as MNHEY and CDR2 as SVGEGT. The CDR3 protein is CASSPTIGDYNEQFF. CDR3 coding DNA: TGTGCCAGCAGTCCCACTATCGGAGACTACAATGAGCAGTTCTTC.

Of note for this clonotype: The conserved final phenylalanine or tryptophan is absent from the CDR3, which likely points to a read error. This chain's CDR3 is CSATLPGQNTGELFS. The CDR3 bases are TGCAGTGCTACGCTGCCGGGACAGAACACCGGGGAGCTGTTTTCT. The gene calls are TRBV20-1 and TRBJ2-2; possibly TRBD1 for D (6 bases). The CDR3 sequence is 15 residues long. The V gene's germline CDR1 is DFQATT and CDR2 SNEGSKA (reference sequence). Deletions cut 4 bases from V and 1 base from J, with 13 bases between.

V gene TRBV20-1 combines with J gene TRBJ2-1; the match to TRBD2 covers 10 bases. The CDR3 runs 14 residues. Trimming at V came to 4 bases and at J to 7 bases, leaving 7 bases not matched to a gene. Germline V lookup: CDR1 DFQATT, CDR2 SNEGSKA (reference sequence). CDR3 region: CSAIPTSGLNEQFF. The CDR3 DNA reads as TGCAGTGCTATACCGACTAGCGGGCTGAATGAGCAGTTCTTC.

The rearrangement uses TRBV29-1 and TRBJ2-1, with 10 positions matching TRBD2. Trimming at V came to 3 bases and at J to 1 base, leaving 12 bases not matched to a gene. This CDR3 has 18 residues. CDR1 is SQVTM, CDR2 ANQGSEA, per germline. The CDR3, as DNA: TGCAGCGTTGATAAGGGGCCGCTAGCGGGAGAGTCCTACAATGAGCAGTTCTTC. As protein: CSVDKGPLAGESYNEQFF.

The J gene is TRBJ2-1, the V gene TRBV30; TRBD1 aligns across 8 bases. The length of the CDR3 is 12 residues. The V gene's germline CDR1 is GTSNPN and CDR2 SVGIG (reference sequence). V trimming: 2 bases; J trimming: 9 bases; junction bases outside the gene matches: 3. This CDR3 reads CAWSFGQGEQFF. The DNA of the CDR3 is TGTGCCTGGAGTTTCGGACAGGGTGAGCAGTTCTTC.